These 27 T cell receptor beta chains were sequenced from one sample in a study of siplizumab effects on memory and regulatory T cells. Measured with immunoSEQ multiplex PCR; TCRdb has only the in-frame clones, and not every one. The sample records about 50,000 clones, over 75% being singletons. The specimen sequenced was naive CD8+ T cells sorted from blood. These receptors all come from a human donor in good health.

The chain joins TRBV19 to TRBJ1-1; 7 bases are a match to TRBD1. Germline V lookup: CDR1 LNHDA, CDR2 SQIVND (reference sequence). The CDR3 has 14 residues. J lost 4 bases, V lost 4 bases, and 6 bases had no gene match. In DNA form, the CDR3 reads TGTGCCAGTAGTAGGGGACAGCTGGGCACTGAAGCTTTCTTT. Its translation: CASSRGQLGTEAFF.

The chain combines TRBV5-8 with TRBJ1-4, with TRBD1 identical over 7 bases. With V trimmed by 0 bases and J by 0 bases, 8 bases remained unmatched. This CDR3 contains 18 residues. The germline V gene encodes CDR1 SGHTS and CDR2 YDEGEE. The CDR3 sequence is CASSLVGRGSATNEKLFF. The CDR3 DNA follows: TGTGCCAGCAGCTTGGTTGGCAGGGGGTCGGCAACTAATGAAAAACTGTTTTTT.

The chain joins TRBV6-1 to TRBJ2-1; D is possibly TRBD2 (6 bases). This CDR3 contains 14 residues. Germline V gene sequence: CDR1 MNHNS, CDR2 SASEGT. Deletions cut 5 bases from V and 7 bases from J, with 15 bases between. In DNA form, the CDR3 reads TGTGCCAGCAGTCCTGGACTATTGGGGAATGAGCAGTTCTTC. This gives the protein CASSPGLLGNEQFF.

The chain combines TRBV6-4 with TRBJ1-1; D gene ambiguous. Trimming left V 2 bases short and J 0 bases short, with 13 bases between. CDR1 and CDR2 from the germline V gene are MRHNA and SNTAGT. The CDR3 loop spans 16 amino acids. The CDR3 region is CASSDLPPPMNTEAFF. The CDR3 bases are TGTGCCAGCAGTGACCTTCCCCCGCCAATGAACACTGAAGCTTTCTTT.

This clone showed up just once. This rearrangement joins TRBV27 to TRBJ2-2, with D perhaps TRBD1 (5 bases). CDR3 length: 16 residues. Germline V gene data show CDR1 as MNHEY and CDR2 as SMNVEV (reference sequence). The V and J ends lost 2 bases and 1 base respectively, with 11 bases between them. Here the CDR3 DNA reads TGTGCCAGCAGTTTAAAAGGGGCCGGGAACACCGGGGAGCTGTTTTTT. Its translation: CASSLKGAGNTGELFF.

The chain joins TRBV19 to TRBJ1-1, with D hard to call. The V end was cut by 6 bases, the J end by 2 bases, with 7 bases between. The CDR3 length is 12 residues. The germline CDR1 and CDR2 sequences are LNHDA and SQIVND (reference sequence). The CDR3 bases are TGTGCCAGTAGCTGGGGTAACACTGAAGCTTTCTTT. Translating gives CASSWGNTEAFF.

The chain carries TRBV30 and TRBJ1-6; TRBD1 matches at 7 bases. The CDR3 extends over 13 amino acids. Germline CDR1 GTSNPN, CDR2 SVGIG (reference sequence). V shed 1 base and J 13 bases; nucleotides not matched to a gene: 7. CDR3 in amino acids: CAWSGQGVVPLHF. The CDR3 DNA sequence: TGTGCCTGGAGTGGTCAGGGGGTCGTTCCCCTCCACTTT.

This clone has just one count. This chain links TRBV19 with TRBJ2-1, with 7 nucleotides matching TRBD2. Germline V gene data show CDR1 as LNHDA and CDR2 as SQIVND (reference sequence). There are 15 residues in the CDR3. The ends lost 3 bases at V and 5 bases at J; junction bases unmatched: 7. The CDR3 DNA reads TGTGCCAGTAGTATCGGACTAGGGGAGGACAATGAGCAGTTCTTC. This translates into CASSIGLGEDNEQFF.

This clone was detected a few times. CDR3 in amino acids: CASSTYEQYF. The CDR3 nucleotides read TGTGCCAGCAGTACTTACGAGCAGTACTTC. The V gene is TRBV6-5, the J gene TRBJ2-7; D not certain. Germline values: CDR1 MNHEY, CDR2 SVGAGI. V shed 5 bases and J shed 4 bases, with 3 bases lying between them. The length of the CDR3 is 10 residues.

The V and J genes are TRBV7-9 and TRBJ2-1; D tentatively reads TRBD1 or TRBD2 (6 bases each). The germline gives CDR1 SEHNR, CDR2 FQNEAQ (reference sequence). V was pared by 3 bases and J by 4 bases, with 10 bases between. The CDR3 length is 14 residues. CDR3 loop: CASSFTGAYNEQFF. The CDR3 DNA is TGTGCCAGCAGCTTTACGGGGGCATACAATGAGCAGTTCTTC. The variable domain in full, with the rest retrieved from reference TRBV7-9 and TRBJ2-1, is DTGVSQNPRHKITKRGQNVTFRCDPISEHNRLYWYRQTLGQGPEFLTYFQNEAQLEKSRLLSDRFSAERPKGSFSTLEIQRTEQGDSAMYLCASSFTGAYNEQFFGPGTRLTVL.

This clone is a singleton in its sample. V gene TRBV2 combines with J gene TRBJ2-7, with TRBD1 as a possible D gene (5 bases). CDR3 size: 16 residues. CDR1 is SNHLY, CDR2 FYNNEI, per germline. V gave up 4 bases and J gave up 3 bases, with 19 bases separating them. The CDR3 DNA reads as TGTGCCAGCAGTGGCCCGCCGACAGCTCCTAACTACGAGCAGTACTTC. This encodes CASSGPPTAPNYEQYF.

The V gene is TRBV5-1, the J gene TRBJ2-7, with 7 bases aligning to TRBD2. This CDR3 has 16 residues. The V gene's germline CDR1 is SGHRS and CDR2 YFSETQ. Trimming cost V 0 bases and J 5 bases; bases outside gene matches: 11. CDR3: CASSLGGGPPADEQYF. The CDR3 nucleotides are TGCGCCAGCAGCTTGGGCGGGGGTCCCCCGGCGGACGAGCAGTACTTC. The full variable domain, its missing parts supplied by reference TRBV5-1 and TRBJ2-7, is KAGVTQTPRYLIKTRGQQVTLSCSPISGHRSVSWYQQTPGQGLQFLFEYFSETQRNKGNFPGRFSGRQFSNSRSEMNVSTLELGDSALYLCASSLGGGPPADEQYFGPGTRLTVT.

The rearrangement uses TRBV19 and TRBJ1-1; TRBD1 matches at 9 bases. The CDR3 runs to 12 residues. With V trimmed by 6 bases and J by 5 bases, 1 base remained unmatched. Germline lookup yields CDR1 LNHDA and CDR2 SQIVND (reference sequence). The CDR3 is CASRTGGTEAFF. CDR3 in DNA: TGTGCCAGTAGGACAGGGGGTACTGAAGCTTTCTTT.

This chain links TRBV7-6 with TRBJ2-7; D remains ambiguous. Germline V lookup: CDR1 SGHVS, CDR2 FNYEAQ. This CDR3 is 12 amino acids long. The ends were cut back, 8 bases at V and 0 bases at J, with 8 bases in the middle. CDR3 sequence: CASSLSSYEQYF. CDR3 sequence (DNA): TGTGCCAGCTCACTCAGCTCCTACGAGCAGTACTTC.

The V and J genes are TRBV6-5 and TRBJ1-1; a weak D match, TRBD1 (6 bases). Trimming left V 5 bases short and J 1 base short, with 11 bases between. The CDR3 contains 14 residues. The germline gives CDR1 MNHEY, CDR2 SVGAGI. This CDR3 is CASSRQQGNTEAFF. In nucleotides, the CDR3 is TGTGCCAGCAGTCGGCAACAGGGGAACACTGAAGCTTTCTTT.

The chain employs TRBV6-1 and TRBJ2-2; 9 bases line up with TRBD2. Germline V gene sequence: CDR1 MNHNS, CDR2 SASEGT. The CDR3 covers 15 residues. V was clipped by 7 bases and J by 1 base; unmatched bases: 4. CDR3 sequence: CASNLAGMNTGELFF. CDR3 DNA sequence: TGTGCCAGCAACCTAGCGGGAATGAACACCGGGGAGCTGTTTTTT.

The chain carries TRBV4-1 and TRBJ2-7, with D perhaps matching TRBD1 (5 bases). This CDR3 comprises 14 residues. Germline-derived CDR1 and CDR2 are MGHRA and YSYEKL. V was shortened by 1 base and J by 0 bases, with 7 bases between the two germline ends. The DNA for the CDR3 is TGCGCCAGCAGCCAAGGCGACAGCTCCTACGAGCAGTACTTC. Residues: CASSQGDSSYEQYF.

The CDR3 DNA reads TGCGCCAGCAGCTTCCGACAGGGGGCCTACGAGCAGTACTTC. Its protein is CASSFRQGAYEQYF. The chain is built from TRBV5-1 and TRBJ2-7; 9 nucleotides line up with TRBD1. Germline V gene sequence: CDR1 SGHRS, CDR2 YFSETQ. The length of the CDR3 is 14 residues. V lost 2 bases and J lost 2; bases outside the gene matches: 2. The variable domain in full, with the rest retrieved from reference TRBV5-1 and TRBJ2-7, is KAGVTQTPRYLIKTRGQQVTLSCSPISGHRSVSWYQQTPGQGLQFLFEYFSETQRNKGNFPGRFSGRQFSNSRSEMNVSTLELGDSALYLCASSFRQGAYEQYFGPGTRLTVT.

The chain uses TRBV19 and TRBJ1-1; D not certain. The germline gives CDR1 LNHDA, CDR2 SQIVND (reference sequence). Trimming removed 3 bases at V and 4 bases at J, with 9 bases between. The CDR3 has 13 amino acids. In DNA, the CDR3 is TGTGCCAGTAGTATCAGTACGGGCACTGAAGCTTTCTTT. It yields the protein CASSISTGTEAFF.

The rearrangement joins TRBV27 to TRBJ2-7; the match to TRBD1 covers 12 bases. Losses at the gene ends were 4 bases for V and 7 bases for J; bases not matched to a gene: 5. This CDR3 is 14 amino acids long. CDR1 is MNHEY, CDR2 SMNVEV, per germline (reference sequence). This CDR3 reads CASSWGQGASEQYF. The DNA of the CDR3 is TGTGCCAGCAGTTGGGGACAGGGGGCCTCGGAGCAGTACTTC.

The rearrangement uses TRBV4-1 and TRBJ1-1; D is undetermined. The CDR3 is 15 amino acids. Trimming took off 4 bases at V and 3 bases at J, with 15 bases between the two ends. The V gene's germline CDR1 is MGHRA and CDR2 YSYEKL. The CDR3 DNA follows: TGCGCCAGCAGCCCTGGCGTCAGTAGGGACACTGAAGCTTTCTTT. It translates to CASSPGVSRDTEAFF.

This chain uses TRBV15 with TRBJ2-1; 11 bases map to TRBD2. Germline V gene data show CDR1 as LNHNV and CDR2 as YYDKDF (reference sequence). CDR3 size: 16 residues. The V and J ends lost 2 bases and 8 bases, in that order; junction bases with no gene match: 8. The CDR3 coding sequence is TGTGCCACCAGCAGAAAAACTAGCGGGAGTTCCGATGAGCAGTTCTTC. The encoded protein is CATSRKTSGSSDEQFF.

This clone was picked up one time. The chain joins TRBV5-1 to TRBJ2-2; unclear D gene. Looked up from germline, CDR1 is SGHRS and CDR2 is YFSETQ. This CDR3 region has 14 residues. V lost 7 bases, J lost 8 bases, and 18 bases lay in between. The CDR3 DNA reads as TGCGCCAGCCGCCTCTCAGGTAGTTCGGGGGAGCTGTTTTTT. Residues: CASRLSGSSGELFF.

The rearrangement uses TRBV7-9 and TRBJ2-5; D is unresolved. Gene TRBJ2-7 matches the end of the DNA better, so the J call may be wrong. The CDR3 is 14 amino acids. The germline CDR1 and CDR2 sequences are SEHNR and FQNEAQ (reference sequence). The CDR3 spells CASSPHAISYEQYF. CDR3 DNA sequence: TGTGCCAGCAGCCCTCACGCCATCTCCTACGAGCAGTACTTC.

The V and J genes are TRBV27 and TRBJ2-5, with a possible D match to TRBD1 (5 bases). V lost 1 base and J 5 bases, leaving 11 bases between the germline ends. Germline V gene data show CDR1 as MNHEY and CDR2 as SMNVEV (reference sequence). CDR3 length equals 14 residues. The CDR3 DNA sequence: TGTGCCAGCAGTTTATTAGGGGCCGGGGAGACCCAGTACTTC. The encoded protein is CASSLLGAGETQYF.

CDR3 coding DNA: TGTGCCAGCAGGGGGGACAGGACGTACGAGCAGTACTTC. It translates to CASRGDRTYEQYF. The chain combines TRBV6-1 with TRBJ2-7; 8 positions match TRBD1. CDR1 MNHNS and CDR2 SASEGT come from the germline V gene. V lost 6 bases to trimming and J lost 4 bases; unmatched junction nucleotides: 5. This CDR3 is 13 amino acids long.

This chain joins TRBV5-8 and TRBJ2-7; 11 nucleotides match TRBD2. The CDR3 has 15 residues. Trimming at V came to 3 bases and at J to 3 bases, leaving 5 bases not matched to a gene. Germline V CDR1 and CDR2: SGHTS, YDEGEE. The CDR3 spells CASSSLAGGLYEQYF. In nucleotides, the CDR3 is TGTGCCAGCAGCTCGTTAGCGGGAGGGCTCTACGAGCAGTACTTC.